The 27 T cell receptor beta chains given below trace back to one sample, sequenced in a study of naive and memory T cell subsets. Treatment defined: skin biopsy from PPD injection site in Mantoux-positive individual. A UMI-containing oligonucleotide was joined by 3' ligation to the TCR cDNA template. Amplification of ligated cDNA took four PCR rounds with SP2 and nested alpha and beta constant primers. Using its own MiXCR run on the UMI-ligation and nested PCR reads, TCRdb lists one record per CDR3 protein. This table holds approximately 21,000 distinct CDR3 sequences, roughly 6% found once. The sequencing here drew on skin, taken from a tuberculin skin test site. Receptors originate from an adult in good health.

Within the sample, this clonotype is medium-sized. The V gene is TRBV20-1, the J gene TRBJ2-7; 7 bases align to TRBD1. The CDR3 sequence is 13 residues long. Germline V gene lookup returns CDR1 DFQATT and CDR2 SNEGSKA (reference sequence). The V gene end was trimmed by 5 bases and the J gene end by 2 bases; junction bases not matched to a gene: 6. CDR3 coding DNA: TGCAGTGCTCTCACAGGGGAAACCTACGAGCAGTACTTC. Its translation: CSALTGETYEQYF.

This clonotype has ten or more counts. The chain couples TRBV20-1 to TRBJ2-2; 7 bases line up with TRBD2. V lost 0 bases to trimming and J lost 0 bases; unmatched junction nucleotides: 7. The CDR3 contains 17 residues. Looked up from germline, CDR1 is DFQATT and CDR2 is SNEGSKA (reference sequence). Here the CDR3 reads CSARDLRLASNTGELFF. The CDR3 DNA is TGCAGTGCTAGAGATCTGCGACTAGCATCGAACACCGGGGAGCTGTTTTTT.

This clonotype was observed a few times. The V and J genes are TRBV7-9 and TRBJ2-7; 9 bases line up with TRBD1. Trimming cost V 4 bases and J 5 bases; bases outside gene matches: 15. Germline V gene data show CDR1 as SEHNR and CDR2 as FQNEAQ (reference sequence). The CDR3 consists of 17 residues. The CDR3: CASSYYAGTGTNHEQYF. The CDR3 coding sequence is TGTGCCAGCAGCTACTACGCCGGGACAGGGACAAATCACGAGCAGTACTTC.

The chain links TRBV7-2 to TRBJ2-1, with D perhaps matching TRBD2 (7 bases). CDR3 length equals 14 residues. Germline V lookup: CDR1 SGHTA, CDR2 FQGNSA. V gave up 1 base and J gave up 9 bases, with 13 bases separating them. CDR3 in DNA: TGTGCCAGCAGCTTAGGACCGGGGGGCCGTGAGCAGTTCTTC. This sequence encodes CASSLGPGGREQFF. Complete variable domain (other parts from reference TRBV7-2 and TRBJ2-1): GAGVSQSPSNKVTEKGKDVELRCDPISGHTALYWYRQSLGQGLEFLIYFQGNSAPDKSGLPSDRFSAERTGGSVSTLTIQRTQQEDSAVYLCASSLGPGGREQFFGPGTRLTVL.

The sample holds a few counts of this clonotype. J is TRBJ1-5 and V is TRBV20-1, with D tentatively TRBD1 (6 bases). The germline V gene has CDR1 DFQATT and CDR2 SNEGSKA (reference sequence). The CDR3 loop spans 16 amino acids. V was trimmed by 1 base and J by 2 bases, leaving 15 bases between them. The CDR3: CSARVAGGHGNQPQHF. CDR3 coding DNA: TGCAGTGCTAGAGTCGCGGGGGGCCATGGCAATCAGCCCCAGCATTTT.

This clonotype was recorded at least ten times. The chain joins TRBV10-3 to TRBJ1-6, with TRBD1 identical over 10 bases. Germline loops: CDR1 ENHRY, CDR2 SYGVKD. V shed 7 bases, J shed 7 bases, and the junction held 1 base outside the gene matches. The CDR3 covers 13 residues. As DNA, the CDR3 is TGTGCCATCAAGACAGGGGGCAATTCACCCCTCCACTTT. Residues: CAIKTGGNSPLHF.

This clonotype was detected only a few times. J is TRBJ1-1 and V is TRBV7-2, with no clear D. Germline CDR1 and CDR2: SGHTA and FQGNSA. The length of the CDR3 is 15 residues. V lost 6 bases, J lost 1 base, and 15 bases lay in between. CDR3 DNA: TGTGCCAGCAGGCCTCGCGGACGGGAGAACACTGAAGCTTTCTTT. As protein: CASRPRGRENTEAFF.

This clonotype occurred a few times. The V and J genes are TRBV12-3 or TRBV12-4 and TRBJ1-2; D is undetermined. Trimming left V 3 bases short and J 2 bases short, with 4 bases between. The CDR3 length is 12 residues. CDR3: CASSFGNYGYTF. CDR3 DNA: TGTGCCAGCAGTTTCGGGAACTATGGCTACACCTTC.

The sample holds many counts of this clonotype. The chain employs TRBV10-3 and TRBJ2-7; 9 positions match TRBD1. The CDR3 spans 15 residues. CDR1 is ENHRY and CDR2 is SYGVKD in the germline V gene. Trimming removed 6 bases from V and 3 bases from J; junction bases left unmatched: 9. This CDR3 reads CAIRDPGQGGYEQYF. The CDR3, as DNA: TGTGCCATCAGAGACCCGGGACAGGGAGGCTACGAGCAGTACTTC.

As to this clonotype: This likely comes from a read error, as the CDR3 has no conserved phenylalanine or tryptophan at its end. The chain couples TRBV9 to TRBJ2-1, with TRBD1 identical over 8 bases. With V trimmed by 4 bases and J by 0 bases, 9 bases remained unmatched. CDR3 length equals 17 residues. CDR1 and CDR2 (germline): SGDLS, YYNGEE. CDR3 protein: CASSPPGQGSSYNEQFS. The CDR3 bases are TGTGCCAGCAGCCCACCCGGACAGGGAAGCTCCTACAATGAGCAGTTCTCC.

The sample holds many counts of this clonotype. The V gene is TRBV28, the J gene TRBJ2-5; 9 nucleotides align to TRBD2. The CDR3 covers 17 residues. Trimming removed 1 base from V and 6 bases from J; junction bases left unmatched: 12. Germline-derived CDR1 and CDR2 are MDHEN and SYDVKM. The CDR3 region has the DNA TGTGCCAGCAGTTTATCCCAGTTAGCGGGAGTCTTGAAGACCCAGTACTTC. It encodes CASSLSQLAGVLKTQYF.

This sequence joins TRBV7-2 and TRBJ2-1; TRBD1 aligns across 8 bases. V trimming: 7 bases; J trimming: 2 bases; junction bases outside the gene matches: 4. CDR3 length: 14 amino acids. Per the germline V gene, CDR1 is SGHTA and CDR2 is FQGNSA. In DNA form, the CDR3 reads TGTGCCAGCACGCCGGGACAGGCCTACAATGAGCAGTTCTTC. The encoded protein is CASTPGQAYNEQFF.

There are a few counts of this clonotype. CDR3 nucleotide sequence: TGTGCCAGCAGCGAAGGGTTTGCCGGGGAGCTGTTTTTT. It specifies CASSEGFAGELFF. V usage is TRBV9 and J usage is TRBJ2-2; D gene ambiguous. Between the trimmed V and J ends, which lost 3 bases and 6 bases, there was a span of 9 bases. This CDR3 has 13 residues. Germline V gene sequence: CDR1 SGDLS, CDR2 YYNGEE.

In this sample, this clonotype turned up a few times. The V call is TRBV6-2 or TRBV6-3, the J call TRBJ2-1; no clear D gene. The V gene lost 5 bases and the J gene lost 11 bases, with 16 bases spanning the gap. The CDR3 loop spans 13 amino acids. In germline, CDR1 is MNHEY, CDR2 SVGEGT. CDR3 residues: CASSRPQTPKQFF. For the CDR3, the DNA is TGTGCCAGCAGTCGACCACAGACCCCCAAGCAGTTCTTC.

There are many counts of this clonotype. This chain uses TRBV6-2 or TRBV6-3 with TRBJ2-7; 7 bases align to TRBD1. The germline V gene encodes CDR1 MNHEY and CDR2 SVGEGT. The CDR3 spans 12 residues. V gave up 5 bases and J gave up 2 bases; unmatched junction bases: 0. DNA for the CDR3: TGTGCCAGCAGTGGACAGGCCTACGAGCAGTACTTC. Residues: CASSGQAYEQYF.

The sample holds many counts of this clonotype. V gene TRBV20-1 combines with J gene TRBJ2-1, with 8 bases lining up with TRBD1. The CDR3 is 14 residues long. The junction had 11 bases not matched to a gene; V was cut back by 7 bases and J by 6 bases. CDR1 and CDR2 from the germline V gene are DFQATT and SNEGSKA (reference sequence). The CDR3 sequence is CSVRTGQELNEQFF. The CDR3 region has the DNA TGCAGTGTTAGGACGGGACAGGAACTCAATGAGCAGTTCTTC.

The chain recombines TRBV9 with TRBJ2-7, with 8 bases that match TRBD1. The CDR3 is made up of 15 amino acids. Trimming removed 4 bases from V and 3 bases from J; junction bases left unmatched: 9. In germline, CDR1 is SGDLS, CDR2 YYNGEE. The CDR3 DNA reads TGTGCCAGCAGCCCCGGACAGGGCTACTTCTACGAGCAGTACTTC. The encoded protein is CASSPGQGYFYEQYF.

This clonotype was seen a few times. The chain uses TRBV19 and TRBJ2-5; D uncertain. The germline V gene encodes CDR1 LNHDA and CDR2 SQIVND (reference sequence). Trimming left V 3 bases short and J 0 bases short, with 11 bases between. The CDR3 is 15 amino acids. In DNA form, the CDR3 reads TGTGCCAGTAGTATCTCCGGAACGTACCAAGAGACCCAGTACTTC. Amino acids: CASSISGTYQETQYF.

The table lists this clonotype with many counts. V usage is TRBV20-1 and J usage is TRBJ2-7, with 7 bases fitting TRBD1. The CDR3 spans 14 residues. Per germline, CDR1 DFQATT and CDR2 SNEGSKA (reference sequence). J lost 0 bases, V lost 6 bases, and 8 bases had no gene match. The CDR3 coding sequence is TGCAGTGCCGCCGGGACAGCCTCCTCCTACGAGCAGTACTTC. Its protein is CSAAGTASSYEQYF.

This clonotype was found a few times. The V and J genes are TRBV5-6 and TRBJ2-3; no clear D gene. The length of the CDR3 is 13 residues. V was trimmed by 3 bases and J by 4 bases, leaving 9 bases between them. The germline V gene has CDR1 SGHDT and CDR2 YYEEEE. The CDR3 sequence: CASSSRGADTQYF. The CDR3 nucleotides are TGTGCCAGCAGCTCGCGTGGGGCAGATACGCAGTATTTT.

This clonotype appeared many times. The rearrangement uses TRBV29-1 and TRBJ1-5; 9 bases are a match to TRBD1. J lost 7 bases, V lost 7 bases, and 11 bases had no gene match. This CDR3 has 14 amino acids. Germline values: CDR1 SQVTM, CDR2 ANQGSEA. The CDR3 here is CSAQGASVGQPQHF. The CDR3 coding sequence is TGCAGCGCACAGGGGGCGTCAGTCGGACAGCCCCAGCATTTT.

This clonotype was recorded many times. The chain employs TRBV11-2 and TRBJ1-5; tentative D call: TRBD1 (6 bases). CDR3 length equals 15 residues. Trimming removed 0 bases from V and 3 bases from J, with 9 bases in between. The germline CDR1 and CDR2 sequences are SGHAT and FQNNGV. This chain's CDR3 is CASSLEGGSNQPQHF. The DNA of the CDR3 is TGTGCCAGCAGCTTAGAGGGGGGCTCCAATCAGCCCCAGCATTTT.

In its sample, this clonotype was seen a few times. V gene TRBV18 combines with J gene TRBJ2-3, with no clear D. CDR1 is KGHSH and CDR2 is LQKENI in the germline V gene. V was clipped by 6 bases and J by 6 bases, with 13 bases between them. This CDR3 region has 13 residues. The CDR3 loop is CASSPDQRDTQYF. DNA for the CDR3: TGTGCCAGCTCCCCGGACCAGAGGGATACGCAGTATTTT.

This clonotype showed up many times. The V gene is TRBV10-3, the J gene TRBJ2-2, with 7 bases aligning to TRBD2. Germline CDR1 reads ENHRY; CDR2 reads SYGVKD. The CDR3 has 15 amino acids. V was clipped by 2 bases and J by 0 bases; unmatched bases: 0. The CDR3 spells CAISETSANTGELFF. In DNA form, the CDR3 reads TGTGCCATCAGTGAGACTAGCGCGAACACCGGGGAGCTGTTTTTT.

V usage is TRBV15 and J usage is TRBJ1-1; TRBD1 matches 11 bases. The CDR3 runs 20 residues. After removal of 0 bases from V and 3 bases from J, the junction contained 15 bases not matched to a gene. Germline values: CDR1 LNHNV, CDR2 YYDKDF (reference sequence). The CDR3 region is CATSRDLPRTGGLGDTEAFF. For the CDR3, the DNA is TGTGCCACCAGCAGAGATCTCCCCCGGACAGGGGGCCTAGGGGACACTGAAGCTTTCTTT.

The rearrangement joins TRBV18 to TRBJ2-2; D not certain. The length of the CDR3 is 16 residues. V lost 4 bases and J 0 bases, leaving 12 bases between the germline ends. Per germline, CDR1 KGHSH and CDR2 LQKENI. In DNA, the CDR3 is TGTGCCAGCTCACTCACGGACGCAACGAACACCGGGGAGCTGTTTTTT. This sequence encodes CASSLTDATNTGELFF. The whole variable domain, remainder taken from reference TRBV18 and TRBJ2-2, is NAGVMQNPRHLVRRRGQEARLRCSPMKGHSHVYWYRQLPEEGLKFMVYLQKENIIDESGMPKERFSAEFPKEGPSILRIQQVVRGDSAAYFCASSLTDATNTGELFFGEGSRLTVL.

This clonotype was seen ten or more times. The rearrangement joins TRBV4-1 to TRBJ2-3; 8 nucleotides agree with TRBD2. The V segment lost 6 bases and the J segment 2 bases; nucleotides outside the gene matches: 4. Germline CDR1 reads MGHRA; CDR2 reads YSYEKL. CDR3 length: 14 amino acids. CDR3 sequence: CASRAGVDTDTQYF. The CDR3 nucleotides are TGCGCCAGCAGAGCGGGAGTTGACACAGATACGCAGTATTTT.